This paragraph covers one T cell receptor (beta chain) sequence. Its antigen is unknown. The data stem from a study of OX40 agonist ivuxolimab in advanced cancers. For the study at large: Patients were dosed intravenously with ivuxolimab at 0.01 to 10 mg/kg every 2 weeks.

V was trimmed by 1 base and J by 8 bases, leaving 15 bases between them. Germline-derived CDR1 and CDR2 are LGHNA and YNFKEQ. The CDR3 covers 15 residues. Regarding the study as a whole: At doses 0.1 to 3.0 mg/kg, CD4+ and CD8+ clones expanded.

Samples of blood were obtained at baseline, on cycle 4 day 1, and on cycle 7 day 1. Generated by immunoSEQ multiplex PCR, the TCRdb table keeps only in-frame clones and is missing some. This sample carries fewer than 80,000 clones, around 85% of them seen once, and the ten largest clones take less than 6.5%. The chain employs TRBV4-2 and TRBJ1-5, with D perhaps TRBD1 (5 bases). This receptor was identified in an adult with an advanced solid tumor such as melanoma, head and neck, liver or kidney cancer. The sample consisted of CD4+ or CD8+ T cells sorted from blood, taken in a trial of the OX40 agonist ivuxolimab. CDR3 amino acids: CASSQGRGRDEPQHF. The CDR3, as DNA: TGTGCCAGCAGCCAAGGGAGGGGCAGGGATGAGCCCCAGCATTTT.